The present T cell receptor (beta chain) was sequenced within a study of T cell repertoires in aging, cancer and after chemotherapy. Multiplex touch-down PCR with TRB-A/B primers amplified rearranged V-D-J TRB sequences. One entry per CDR3 protein results from TCRdb running MiXCR on the multiplex PCR reads. The sample carries about 13,000 distinct CDR3 sequences, about 29% recorded once. Points on this clonotype: Relative to the germline gene, one junction end is altered; a read error may explain this.

The CDR3 spans 11 residues. Germline V gene lookup returns CDR1 GTSNPN and CDR2 SVGIG (reference sequence). The template was genomic DNA from peripheral blood, not RNA. Sample: blood. The chain recombines TRBV30 with TRBJ1-5; D gene uncertain. The receptor comes from a human donor with a blood cancer. CDR3 DNA: TGTGCCTGGAGTGACAATCAGCTCCAGCATTTT. This gives the protein CAWSDNQLQHF.